A selection of T cell receptor beta chains follows, all from one sample in a study of cytomegalovirus exposure and HLA in healthy donors. The method was immunoSEQ multiplex PCR; TCRdb's version includes in-frame clones alone and lacks a portion of them. The table lists 100,000 or so clones, about two thirds of them singletons. Sample: PBMCs. The receptors here all came from a woman between 25 and 40 years old in good health and CMV-seropositive. The CDR3 runs from the conserved cysteine through the conserved F or W. D genes are given only for firm matches. The listing skips clone size in some rows; elsewhere it reads once, few, many or a size class.

NA | TRBJ1-6 | TRBD1 | TRBV2 | TGTGCCAGCAGGATGATCGGGACAGGCCGATATTCACCCCTCCACTTT | CASRMIGTGRYSPLHF
NA | TRBJ1-1 | NA | TRBV15 | TGTGCCACCAGCTCCCTAGGAGGCTGGGACACTGAAGCTTTCTTT | CATSSLGGWDTEAFF
few | TRBJ1-4 | NA | TRBV19 | TGTGCCAGTAGTAGGCGTCGGGGGGCAACTAATGAAAAACTGTTTTTT | CASSRRRGATNEKLFF
NA | TRBJ2-7 | TRBD1 | TRBV5-1 | TGCGCCAGCAGCTCGACAGGGGGCAGCCCCTACGAGCAGTACTTC | CASSSTGGSPYEQYF
NA | TRBJ2-2 | NA | TRBV30 | TGTGCCTGGAGTGTAAGGCGGGGATACGGGGAGCTGTTTTTT | CAWSVRRGYGELFF
few | TRBJ1-2 | TRBD1 | TRBV5-6 | TGTGCCAGCAGCTTGTTAGGTGAGGGACAGTATGGCTACACCTTC | CASSLLGEGQYGYTF
once | TRBJ2-7 | TRBD1 | TRBV7-2 | TGTGCCAGCAGCCTGGGGACAGTTCCATTCTACGAGCAGTACTTC | CASSLGTVPFYEQYF
NA | TRBJ2-6 | TRBD2 | TRBV19 | TGTGCCAGTAGTTCGCGGGGGGAAAGCTCTGGGGCCAACGTCCTGACTTTC | CASSSRGESSGANVLTF
NA | TRBJ1-1 | NA | TRBV27 | TGTGCCAGCAGTTTAGGATACGGGGAGTTCAACACTGAAGCTTTCTTT | CASSLGYGEFNTEAFF
NA | TRBJ1-2 | NA | TRBV6-5 | TGTGCCAGCAGTTACCCGGGGGGCTACACCTTC | CASSYPGGYTF
NA | TRBJ1-6 | NA | TRBV4-1 | TGCGCCAGCAGCCAAGACAGGGGAACACCCCTCCACTTT | CASSQDRGTPLHF
NA | TRBJ2-3 | TRBD1 | TRBV5-1 | TGCGCCAGCAGCTTGACCGCACTAAAGGGACAGGGGGCGCGGGGAACGCAGTATTTT | CASSLTALKGQGARGTQYF
NA | TRBJ1-4 | NA | TRBV27 | TGTGCCAGCAGGCGGATTGACGGTGAAAAACTGTTTTTT | CASRRIDGEKLFF
NA | TRBJ2-1 | NA | TRBV5-1 | TGCGCCAGCAGCTTGTGGAGGGGGGGATCAAATGAGCAGTTCTTC | CASSLWRGGSNEQFF
NA | TRBJ2-5 | NA | TRBV15 | TGTGCCACCAGCAGGCGACAGGCAGAGACCCAGTACTTC | CATSRRQAETQYF
few | TRBJ1-2 | NA | TRBV5-4 | TGTGCCAGCAGCTTTTTGTCGGTCAACTATGGCTACACCTTC | CASSFLSVNYGYTF
NA | TRBJ1-1 | NA | TRBV7-9 | TGTGCCAGCAGCCTCGAGTCCAACACTGAAGCTTTCTTT | CASSLESNTEAFF
NA | TRBJ1-4 | NA | TRBV18 | TGTGCCAGCTCACCCTCTGAAAAACTGTTTTTT | CASSPSEKLFF
few | TRBJ1-3 | NA | TRBV7-8 | TGTGCCAGCAGCTTAGTCCAGGCAGGGGTCTCTGGAAACACCATATATTTT | CASSLVQAGVSGNTIYF
NA | TRBJ2-1 | NA | TRBV19 | TGTGCCAGTACCGTCTCTCTCCGGTGGGGGGACCCGCAGTTCTTC | CASTVSLRWGDPQFF
many | TRBJ2-2 | NA | TRBV6-1 | TGTGCCAGCGGACGGACACAGGAGGGCACCGGGGAGCTGTTTTTT | CASGRTQEGTGELFF
few | TRBJ2-1 | TRBD1 | TRBV7-2 | TGTGCCAGCAGCTCCAAGGGACAGGGAAGGTTAGAGCAGTTCTTC | CASSSKGQGRLEQFF
NA | TRBJ2-7 | NA | TRBV28 | TGTGCCAGCAGACTAGGTTCAGCCGAGCAGTACTTC | CASRLGSAEQYF
many | TRBJ1-1 | NA | TRBV7-9 | TGTGCCAGCAGCTTAGCGTCTGGCACGAACACTGAAGCTTTCTTT | CASSLASGTNTEAFF
NA | TRBJ1-2 | NA | TRBV10-1 | TGCGCCAGCAAACGGACGGAGGATTATAACTATGGCTACACCTTC | CASKRTEDYNYGYTF
NA | TRBJ2-2 | NA | TRBV5-6 | TGTGCCAGCAGCTTGGGGTCTTCGACAGGTGCCGGGGAGCTGTTTTTT | CASSLGSSTGAGELFF
NA | TRBJ2-3 | NA | TRBV29-1 | TGCAGCGTTGAAGATTTGGAGAACACAGATACGCAGTATTTT | CSVEDLENTDTQYF
NA | TRBJ1-5 | TRBD1 | TRBV5-1 | TGCGCCAGCAGCTTCGGGACAGGGATAAGTCAGCCCCAGCATTTT | CASSFGTGISQPQHF
NA | TRBJ1-5 | TRBD1 | TRBV5-4 | TGTGCCAGCAGCTTGGGTCAGGGGGCGAAGCCCCAGCATTTT | CASSLGQGAKPQHF
once | TRBJ1-2 | NA | TRBV6-1 | TGTGCCAGCAGTCGAGGACAGTCAACTAACTATGGCTACACCTTC | CASSRGQSTNYGYTF
few | TRBJ1-5 | NA | TRBV27 | TGTGCCAGCTCTAGGGAGCGCAATCAGCCCCAGCATTTT | CASSRERNQPQHF
NA | TRBJ1-4 | NA | TRBV18 | TGTGCCAGCTCACCACTCCAGACACGGAAGAATGAAAAACTGTTTTTT | CASSPLQTRKNEKLFF
NA | TRBJ2-7 | NA | TRBV5-1 | TGCGCCAGCAGCTTTAAGGGAGCCTACGAGCAGTACTTC | CASSFKGAYEQYF
NA | TRBJ1-3 | NA | TRBV7-8 | TGTGCCAGCAGCTTATTGGACACAGGAATCTCTGGAAACACCATATATTTT | CASSLLDTGISGNTIYF
few | TRBJ1-1 | NA | TRBV27 | TGTGCCAGCAGTCTAGGTGGACACCTAAACACTGAAGCTTTCTTT | CASSLGGHLNTEAFF
NA | TRBJ1-6 | NA | TRBV7-3 | TGTGCCAGCAGCGAGCAGGGGCCTAAGGCCAATTCACCCCTCCACTTT | CASSEQGPKANSPLHF
NA | TRBJ2-2 | TRBD1 | TRBV4-3 | TGCGCCAGCAGCCCACGTCAGGGGGTCACCGGGGAGCTGTTTTTT | CASSPRQGVTGELFF
NA | TRBJ1-2 | TRBD1 | TRBV5-1 | TGCGCCAGCAGCTGGTCGTCACAGGGGTGGGAGGTGAATGGCTACCCCTTC | CASSWSSQGWEVNGYPF
few | TRBJ2-3 | TRBD1 | TRBV10-1 | TGCGCCAGCAGTGTGAGTGGGACAGGGAGGCCAGATACGCAGTATTTT | CASSVSGTGRPDTQYF
NA | TRBJ1-5 | NA | TRBV5-5 | TGTGCCAGCAGCTTCTCGGGGGGCCTTGGCAATCAGCCCCAGCATTTT | CASSFSGGLGNQPQHF
NA | TRBJ1-1 | TRBD1 | TRBV5-1 | TGCGCCAGCAGCTTCGGACAGGGGTTTAATGAAGCTTTCTTT | CASSFGQGFNEAFF
NA | TRBJ1-1 | TRBD1 | TRBV13 | TGTGCCAGCAGCTTAGTCCCCAGGGACAGGGTGCGTTGGACTGAAGCTTTCTTT | CASSLVPRDRVRWTEAFF
once | TRBJ1-6 | TRBD1 | TRBV28 | TGTGCCAGCACCTCGGAGACAGGGGCCTCCGGTTCCTATAATTCACCCCTCCACTTT | CASTSETGASGSYNSPLHF
NA | TRBJ1-1 | TRBD1 | TRBV2 | TGTGCCAGCAGTGATAGGGACAGGGGTGCCGAAGCTTTCTTT | CASSDRDRGAEAFF
NA | TRBJ1-2 | NA | TRBV10-3 | TGTGCCATCAGTGAGTCCGGCGGCTATGGCTACACCTTC | CAISESGGYGYTF
NA | TRBJ2-7 | TRBD1 | TRBV6-6 | TGTGCCACCGGGACAGGGGGCTCCTACGAGCAGTACTTC | CATGTGGSYEQYF
NA | TRBJ1-4 | NA | TRBV9 | TGTGCCAGCAGCCCCCGGGGGGAGGAGGATGAAAAACTGTTTTTT | CASSPRGEEDEKLFF
NA | TRBJ1-3 | TRBD1 | TRBV6-5 | TGTGCCAGCAGTAACAGGGGGCTAGGAGGAAACACCATATATTTT | CASSNRGLGGNTIYF
NA | TRBJ2-7 | TRBD1 | TRBV5-1 | TGCGCCAGCAGCAGGACAGGGGTGTCTTTGGACGAGCAGTACTTC | CASSRTGVSLDEQYF
NA | TRBJ1-1 | TRBD1 | TRBV5-6 | TGTGCCAGCAGCTTCACAGGGGTCACTGAAGCTTTCTTT | CASSFTGVTEAFF
NA | TRBJ1-6 | NA | TRBV30 | TGTGCCTGGGCCGGGGGTAATTCACCCCTCCACTTT | CAWAGGNSPLHF
NA | TRBJ2-2 | TRBD2 | TRBV9 | TGTGCCAGCAGCGCCGGACTAGCGGGGGTCACCGGGGAGCTGTTTTTT | CASSAGLAGVTGELFF
NA | TRBJ1-2 | TRBD1 | TRBV7-3 | TGTGCCAGCAGCATGACCGGGACAGGGAGTCATGGCTACACCTTC | CASSMTGTGSHGYTF
once | TRBJ1-5 | NA | TRBV6-6 | TGTGCCAGCAGTTTGGGGGCAAGTCAGCCCCAGCATTTT | CASSLGASQPQHF
NA | TRBJ1-5 | NA | TRBV28 | TGTGCCAGCAGCCTGACGGGGGGAGGGTATCAGCCCCAGCATTTT | CASSLTGGGYQPQHF